This T cell receptor beta chain was found in a study of cytomegalovirus exposure and HLA in healthy donors. Study-level findings and limits: Immune exposure information available was restricted to CMV serostatus. Trimming of TCR beta V- and J-genes showed a link, identified in a later analysis, to a missense DCLRE1C variant.

Trimming stripped 3 bases from V and 3 bases from J, with 12 bases between. The CDR3 sequence is 15 residues long. In germline, CDR1 is MNHNY, CDR2 SVGAGI (reference sequence). The PCR contained 60 Vbeta and 13 Jbeta primers. Assay used: immunoSEQ multiplex PCR; TCRdb lists only in-frame clones, some missing. The table records 150,000 or so clones, approximately 80% of them present only once. Concerning this clone itself: The antigen is undetermined.

V usage is TRBV6-6 and J usage is TRBJ1-5; D possibly corresponds to TRBD1 (5 bases). Specimen: PBMCs. The TCR originated in a male donor in good health and CMV-seronegative. CDR3 amino acids: CASSYPQGPNQPQHF. Written as DNA, the CDR3 is TGTGCCAGCAGTTATCCTCAGGGTCCCAATCAGCCCCAGCATTTT.